The rows below give T cell receptor beta chains drawn from one sample of a study of T cells expressing NK-cell markers. TCRdb reanalyzed the 5' RACE reads, giving one entry per CDR3 protein sequence and no DNA. This sample's clone table lists some 390,000 distinct CDR3 sequences. Sequencing was performed on blood T cells: a sorted CD56 or NKG2C T cell subset, CD4+ or CD8+ T cells, or bulk PBMC T cells (not recorded which). These receptors all stem from a woman aged 50 to 60 in good health. Both conserved end residues are part of each CDR3. Each record gives: V gene, J gene, CDR3 protein.

V: TRBV27; J: TRBJ1-6; CDR3: CASGTDSYNSPLHF
V: TRBV7-9; J: TRBJ1-2; CDR3: CASSLDRGPGGYTF
V: TRBV9; J: TRBJ2-4; CDR3: CASSQGQGTKNIQYF
V: TRBV29-1; J: TRBJ2-3; CDR3: CSVATGTGSDTQYF
V: TRBV5-1; J: TRBJ2-3; CDR3: CASSPASGRSSSTDTQYF
V: TRBV12-3/TRBV12-4; J: TRBJ2-5; CDR3: CASSQSGTSWETQYF
V: TRBV7-9; J: TRBJ2-7; CDR3: CASSPRQPRSSYEQYF
V: TRBV24-1; J: TRBJ2-7; CDR3: CATSDPTAGQYF
V: TRBV10-3; J: TRBJ1-6; CDR3: CAISEFERENSPLHF
V: TRBV27; J: TRBJ2-1; CDR3: CASSPNRGLISYNEQFF
V: TRBV7-8; J: TRBJ2-1; CDR3: CASSLDVAGAPGDEQFF
V: TRBV29-1; J: TRBJ2-1; CDR3: CSVEPAGPSNEQFF
V: TRBV7-9; J: TRBJ2-5; CDR3: CASSLVNERRETQYF
V: TRBV29-1; J: TRBJ2-7; CDR3: CSALGSYEQYF
V: TRBV19; J: TRBJ2-5; CDR3: CASSIGWREETQYF
V: TRBV5-1; J: TRBJ2-3; CDR3: CASSLGIPTDSTDTQYF
V: TRBV20-1; J: TRBJ2-1; CDR3: CSASGETKTSGYNEQFF
V: TRBV30; J: TRBJ2-4; CDR3: CAWMGGGSKNIQYF
V: TRBV3-1; J: TRBJ2-3; CDR3: CASSHVAGEGADTQYF
V: TRBV5-5; J: TRBJ2-1; CDR3: CASSPLKMGVDNEQFF
V: TRBV6-5; J: TRBJ2-3; CDR3: CASSDKRRGPADTQYF
V: TRBV29-1; J: TRBJ2-1; CDR3: CSVSPTSSISYNEQFF
V: TRBV12-3/TRBV12-4; J: TRBJ2-3; CDR3: CASSSPSGLAATDTQYF
V: TRBV20-1; J: TRBJ2-1; CDR3: CSARDSRDSSLDEQFF
V: TRBV7-9; J: TRBJ2-5; CDR3: CASSFLSGGRETQYF
V: TRBV5-1; J: TRBJ2-7; CDR3: CASSTDPSASEQYF
V: TRBV3-1; J: TRBJ2-7; CDR3: CASSHPSVLRSDFYEQYF
V: TRBV5-6; J: TRBJ2-7; CDR3: CASSLGVTQIHPGQYF
V: TRBV12-3/TRBV12-4; J: TRBJ2-5; CDR3: CASSLNGPHSAQYF
V: TRBV4-1; J: TRBJ2-2; CDR3: CASSQKSSGPTGELFF
V: TRBV29-1; J: TRBJ2-7; CDR3: CSVGASGSSYEQYF
V: TRBV20-1; J: TRBJ1-1; CDR3: CSARERDRGLEAFF
V: TRBV19; J: TRBJ2-3; CDR3: CASSIAHWGGVTQYF
V: TRBV5-1; J: TRBJ2-2; CDR3: CASRGLAQNTGELFF
V: TRBV29-1; J: TRBJ2-7; CDR3: CSVVGGDVFHEQYF
V: TRBV20-1; J: TRBJ1-1; CDR3: CSASFVGEAFF
V: TRBV4-1; J: TRBJ2-1; CDR3: CASRGAPNEQFF
V: TRBV6-5; J: TRBJ2-1; CDR3: CASSYSVGRSYNEQFF
V: TRBV5-1; J: TRBJ2-2; CDR3: CASSDLAGGTGELFF
V: TRBV29-1; J: TRBJ2-1; CDR3: CSVVGDGWTYNEQFF
V: TRBV28; J: TRBJ2-6; CDR3: CASSLLAGANVLTF
V: TRBV5-1; J: TRBJ2-5; CDR3: CASSSWGTVQETQYF
V: TRBV29-1; J: TRBJ2-1; CDR3: CSAATSPGDNEQFF
V: TRBV24-1; J: TRBJ2-7; CDR3: CATSVAGRYEQYF
V: TRBV5-1; J: TRBJ1-1; CDR3: CASSLDPGGTPPFF
V: TRBV7-8; J: TRBJ1-5; CDR3: CASSPSQGVGPQHF